This T cell receptor (beta chain) came from a study of identical twins. Study results and limitations: Shared out-of-frame alpha sequences (those common to twins) showed excess low generation probability. Models, which agreed with sharing between unrelated individuals, nonetheless underestimated the out-of-frame TCR alpha sharing seen in monozygotic twins.

Germline CDR1 SGHKS, CDR2 YYEKEE (reference sequence). V shed 4 bases and J shed 2 bases, with 7 bases lying between them. This CDR3 region has 12 residues. All donors were healthy, and all were Caucasian. Concerning this clonotype itself: Its antigen remains unknown.

One entry per CDR3 protein, called by TCRdb with MiXCR from the 5' RACE reads. The table includes about 220,000 distinct CDR3 sequences, 6% to 8.5% detected once. This sample was also put to use in a study of yellow fever vaccine responses in identical twins.

The chain couples TRBV5-5 to TRBJ2-7; no reliable D call. Sequenced sample: CD8+ T cells sorted from blood. This TCR was recovered from a woman under 30 in good health. The DNA of the CDR3 is TGTGCCAGCAGCACCGACACCTACGAGCAGTACTTC. Its translation: CASSTDTYEQYF.